This entry lists 28 T cell receptor beta chains sequenced from one sample in a study of shared clonotypes between healthy human individuals. The repertoire was sequenced with immunoSEQ multiplex PCR; TCRdb's copy has only in-frame clones and lacks some. This table has some 2,500,000 clones, roughly 93% appearing once. The specimen was naive CD4+ T cells from PBMCs. Regarding subset: CD45RA+ positively selected. The receptors were gathered from a man aged 18 to 35 in good health. Some clones in this sample may be carry-over from other donors' samples.

In the case of this clone: Distinct nucleotide sequences in the sample also encode this CDR3. V usage is TRBV5-1 and J usage is TRBJ1-4; 10 positions agree with TRBD1. With 4 bases clipped from V and 6 bases from J, the junction kept 6 bases outside the gene matches. The CDR3 runs 15 residues. Per the germline V gene, CDR1 is SGHRS and CDR2 is YFSETQ. This CDR3 reads CASSLAGTGDEKLFF. As DNA, the CDR3 is TGCGCCAGCAGCCTCGCCGGGACAGGGGATGAAAAACTGTTTTTT.

The V call is TRBV5-4, the J call TRBJ2-7; 7 bases agree with TRBD1. The trim removed 5 bases at V and 1 base at J, leaving 6 bases unmatched. The germline V gene encodes CDR1 SGHNT and CDR2 YYREEE (reference sequence). The CDR3 is made up of 14 amino acids. Here the CDR3 DNA reads TGTGCCAGCAGTCCGGGACAGAAGTCCTACGAGCAGTACTTC. Encoded protein: CASSPGQKSYEQYF.

This sequence joins TRBV28 and TRBJ1-1; D gene uncertain. Germline CDR1 MDHEN, CDR2 SYDVKM. Trimming shortened V by 8 bases and J by 3 bases, and 13 bases separated the two germline ends. The CDR3 is 13 amino acids. In DNA, the CDR3 is TGTGCCAGCCCTAACCTTAAGTACACTGAAGCTTTCTTT. Translated, it gives CASPNLKYTEAFF. Complete variable domain (other parts from reference TRBV28 and TRBJ1-1): DVKVTQSSRYLVKRTGEKVFLECVQDMDHENMFWYRQDPGLGLRLIYFSYDVKMKEKGDIPEGYSVSREKKERFSLILESASTNQTSMYLCASPNLKYTEAFFGQGTRLTVV.

The V gene is TRBV7-3, the J gene TRBJ1-1; no definite D call. Germline V gene sequence: CDR1 SGHTA, CDR2 FQGTGA. V lost 10 bases and J 1 base, leaving 10 bases between the germline ends. CDR3 length equals 12 residues. The CDR3 is CATQRENTEAFF. In DNA form, the CDR3 reads TGTGCCACTCAAAGGGAGAACACTGAAGCTTTCTTT.

This chain connects TRBV5-1 to TRBJ2-7; a weak D match, TRBD2 (6 bases). The germline V gene has CDR1 SGHRS and CDR2 YFSETQ. The CDR3 runs 14 residues. The CDR3 DNA reads as TGCGCCAGCAGCTTTTCCCCCGTACCTGGGAGGTTAGAGGTC. Translating it yields CASSFSPVPGRLEV.

This chain joins TRBV6-5 and TRBJ2-7; 12 positions match TRBD2. The CDR3 length is 13 residues. Germline lookup yields CDR1 MNHEY and CDR2 SVGAGI. V was clipped by 8 bases and J by 4 bases; unmatched bases: 3. CDR3 sequence: CASGLAGTYEQYF. In DNA, the CDR3 is TGTGCCAGCGGACTAGCGGGAACTTACGAGCAGTACTTC.

This chain uses TRBV29-1 with TRBJ1-1; D may be TRBD1 (5 bases). Per germline, CDR1 SQVTM and CDR2 ANQGSEA. The CDR3 runs to 13 residues. Trimming pared 6 bases from V and 1 base from J, leaving 12 bases between. The CDR3 here is CSVTVPSNTEAFF. The CDR3 bases are TGCAGCGTGACAGTTCCTTCGAACACTGAAGCTTTCTTT.

This chain uses TRBV6-1 with TRBJ2-2; D is tentatively TRBD1 or TRBD2 (5 bases each). The CDR3 extends over 15 amino acids. Germline CDR1 is MNHNS and CDR2 is SASEGT. Trimming took 2 bases from V and 5 from J, leaving 12 bases between them. This CDR3 is CASSEWGRRTGELFF. CDR3 nucleotides: TGTGCCAGCAGTGAATGGGGACGGCGAACCGGGGAGCTGTTTTTT.

V is TRBV19 and J is TRBJ1-4; D not resolved. Trimming left V 2 bases short and J 7 bases short, with 11 bases between. Germline V lookup: CDR1 LNHDA, CDR2 SQIVND (reference sequence). The CDR3 spans 14 residues. The CDR3 spells CASSINSAGEKLFF. CDR3 coding DNA: TGTGCCAGTAGTATAAACTCCGCTGGTGAAAAACTGTTTTTT.

The V gene is TRBV4-3, the J gene TRBJ1-6, with TRBD1 matching 7 bases. Germline loops: CDR1 LGHNA, CDR2 YSLEER. CDR3 length equals 15 residues. The V segment lost 0 bases and the J segment 11 bases; nucleotides outside the gene matches: 7. CDR3 nucleotides: TGCGCCAGCAGCCAAGATGCCCAGGGGGGGACACCCCTCCACTTT. Translated: CASSQDAQGGTPLHF.

The J gene is TRBJ1-2, the V gene TRBV29-1, with 8 bases matching TRBD1. The CDR3 runs to 18 residues. V lost 4 bases, J lost 1 base, and 17 bases stayed unmatched. Germline V gives CDR1 SQVTM, CDR2 ANQGSEA. The CDR3 nucleotides are TGCAGCGTTGCGCCGCCAAGGACAGGGACTATAATTAACTATGGCTACACCTTC. Protein product: CSVAPPRTGTIINYGYTF.

V is TRBV2 and J is TRBJ2-7, with D perhaps TRBD2 (5 bases). The V gene lost 5 bases and the J gene lost 0 bases, with 14 bases spanning the gap. This CDR3 has 15 amino acids. The germline V gene has CDR1 SNHLY and CDR2 FYNNEI. CDR3 protein: CASSILWTASYEQYF. CDR3 coding DNA: TGTGCCAGCAGTATCCTATGGACTGCCTCCTACGAGCAGTACTTC.

This clone has just one count. The CDR3 is CASSRRLGQLFEGTQYF. The CDR3 DNA reads as TGCGCCAGCAGCAGGAGGCTGGGACAGCTTTTCGAAGGGACCCAGTACTTC. The J gene is TRBJ2-5, the V gene TRBV5-1; 7 bases fit TRBD1. The CDR3 extends over 17 amino acids. Germline assignment: CDR1 SGHRS and CDR2 YFSETQ. Trimming removed 4 bases from V and 7 bases from J; junction bases left unmatched: 19.

The chain links TRBV11-2 to TRBJ2-7; maybe TRBD2 (6 bases). Germline loops: CDR1 SGHAT, CDR2 FQNNGV. CDR3 size: 15 residues. The V end lost 2 bases, the J end lost 1 base, and 12 bases lay between the germline ends. For the CDR3, the DNA is TGTGCCAGCAGCTTATCGGCGGGATTGTCCTACGAGCAGTACTTC. Translating it yields CASSLSAGLSYEQYF.

The chain couples TRBV5-1 to TRBJ2-5, with D perhaps TRBD1 (6 bases). Deletions cut 4 bases from V and 3 bases from J, with 16 bases between. The CDR3 runs 15 residues. CDR1 and CDR2 (germline): SGHRS, YFSETQ. The CDR3 DNA reads TGCGCCAGCAGCCCGACAGGCAGGGTGGAAGAGACCCAGTACTTC. Protein: CASSPTGRVEETQYF.

This rearrangement joins TRBV28 to TRBJ1-6; D might be TRBD1 (5 bases). Between the trimmed V and J ends, which lost 3 bases and 11 bases, there was a span of 17 bases. The CDR3 sequence is 15 residues long. Germline V lookup: CDR1 MDHEN, CDR2 SYDVKM. The CDR3 nucleotides are TGTGCCAGCAGTTTCTTGACAGCTACGGTACCACCCCTCCACTTT. This encodes CASSFLTATVPPLHF. Complete variable domain (other parts from reference TRBV28 and TRBJ1-6): DVKVTQSSRYLVKRTGEKVFLECVQDMDHENMFWYRQDPGLGLRLIYFSYDVKMKEKGDIPEGYSVSREKKERFSLILESASTNQTSMYLCASSFLTATVPPLHFGNGTRLTVT.

The chain combines TRBV19 with TRBJ1-1; the D is unclear. Trimming took 7 bases from V and 11 from J, leaving 23 bases between them. This CDR3 contains 14 residues. Looked up from germline, CDR1 is LNHDA and CDR2 is SQIVND (reference sequence). The CDR3 DNA is TGTGCCAGTACCCCGGAGGGAGGGCAGCTCCGGGCTTTCTTT. Encoded protein: CASTPEGGQLRAFF.

The rearrangement uses TRBV11-2 and TRBJ2-3; 13 bases match TRBD2. The J segment lost 4 bases and the V segment lost 5 bases, leaving 9 bases of the junction unmatched. The CDR3 is 17 residues long. Germline-derived CDR1 and CDR2 are SGHAT and FQNNGV. The DNA of the CDR3 is TGTGCCAGCAGCCTCGGACTAGCGGGAGCCTGGGCAGATACGCAGTATTTT. Translation gives CASSLGLAGAWADTQYF.

This chain joins TRBV4-3 and TRBJ2-1; D is undetermined. This CDR3 has 17 amino acids. Trimming took 0 bases from V and 0 from J, leaving 12 bases between them. Germline V lookup: CDR1 LGHNA, CDR2 YSLEER. CDR3 amino acids: CASSQEALHSSYNEQFF. CDR3 sequence (DNA): TGCGCCAGCAGCCAAGAGGCCCTCCACAGCTCCTACAATGAGCAGTTCTTC.

The chain couples TRBV30 to TRBJ2-1, with D tentatively TRBD1 (7 bases). CDR3 length: 17 residues. Germline CDR1 reads GTSNPN; CDR2 reads SVGIG (reference sequence). V lost 2 bases and J 10 bases, leaving 27 bases between the germline ends. The CDR3 coding sequence is TGTGCCTGGAGTAAAAGGGGGCCGGGGGCCCCCCTCCGGGAGCAGTTCTTC. It translates to CAWSKRGPGAPLREQFF.

This chain joins TRBV19 and TRBJ2-7; D call uncertain. Germline V gene data show CDR1 as LNHDA and CDR2 as SQIVND (reference sequence). The CDR3 has 13 residues. Deletions cut 3 bases from V and 3 bases from J, with 9 bases between. CDR3 region: CASSIAYGYEQYF. CDR3 in DNA: TGTGCCAGTAGTATCGCCTACGGCTACGAGCAGTACTTC.

The gene calls are TRBV28 and TRBJ2-7; 9 bases map to TRBD2. CDR1 MDHEN and CDR2 SYDVKM come from the germline V gene. There are 15 residues in the CDR3. V shed 6 bases and J 4 bases; nucleotides not matched to a gene: 10. In DNA form, the CDR3 reads TGTGCCAGCAGCCCCCATTTTAGCGGGAGTTACGAGCAGTACTTC. Amino acid sequence: CASSPHFSGSYEQYF.

In this sample, this clone turned up once. V is TRBV5-6 and J is TRBJ2-7; D might be TRBD1 or TRBD2, each matching 5 bases. The V end was cut by 2 bases, the J end by 0 bases, with 12 bases between. The V gene's germline CDR1 is SGHDT and CDR2 YYEEEE. The CDR3 consists of 15 residues. The CDR3 DNA reads as TGTGCCAGCAGCTTAAGGGGACGGAGCTCCTACGAGCAGTACTTC. It codes for CASSLRGRSSYEQYF.

The chain uses TRBV2 and TRBJ2-2, with 7 bases identical to TRBD1. The V segment lost 6 bases and the J segment 4 bases; nucleotides outside the gene matches: 5. This CDR3 comprises 14 residues. The germline CDR1 and CDR2 sequences are SNHLY and FYNNEI. The CDR3 DNA is TGTGCCAGCAGGATGGGACAGCCCACCGGGGAGCTGTTTTTT. As protein: CASRMGQPTGELFF.

The chain carries TRBV6-5 and TRBJ2-1, with 10 positions matching TRBD1. After removal of 6 bases from V and 3 bases from J, the junction contained 5 bases not matched to a gene. CDR3 size: 15 residues. Germline V gene lookup returns CDR1 MNHEY and CDR2 SVGAGI. CDR3 nucleotides: TGTGCCAGCAGCGGGACAGGGGATGACTACAATGAGCAGTTCTTC. It is translated as CASSGTGDDYNEQFF.

Concerning this clone: The same CDR3 is also encoded by other DNA sequences in this sample. The chain carries TRBV5-4 and TRBJ2-1, with D possibly matching TRBD1 (5 bases). The CDR3 has 13 residues. Germline-derived CDR1 and CDR2 are SGHNT and YYREEE (reference sequence). Deletions cut 4 bases from V and 3 bases from J, with 8 bases between. DNA of the CDR3: TGTGCCAGCAGCACCGGACACTACAATGAGCAGTTCTTC. Its protein product is CASSTGHYNEQFF. Full variable domain (remainder filled in from reference TRBV5-4 and TRBJ2-1): ETGVTQSPTHLIKTRGQQVTLRCSSQSGHNTVSWYQQALGQGPQFIFQYYREEENGRGNFPPRFSGLQFPNYSSELNVNALELDDSALYLCASSTGHYNEQFFGPGTRLTVL.

V is TRBV5-1 and J is TRBJ2-6, with D perhaps matching TRBD1 or TRBD2 (5 bases each). The germline V and J ends were trimmed by 0 bases and 4 bases, with 11 bases remaining between them. Germline CDR1 is SGHRS and CDR2 is YFSETQ. CDR3 length: 16 amino acids. CDR3 in DNA: TGCGCCAGCAGCTTGGAGTTCGGGGCAGGGGCCAACGTCCTGACTTTC. Encoded protein: CASSLEFGAGANVLTF.

J is TRBJ1-5 and V is TRBV30; D not certain. V shed 0 bases and J shed 4 bases, with 19 bases lying between them. The CDR3 consists of 17 residues. CDR1 and CDR2 (germline): GTSNPN, SVGIG (reference sequence). CDR3 residues: CAWSVWAGSGLNQPQHF. CDR3 nucleotides: TGTGCCTGGAGTGTCTGGGCAGGATCCGGATTAAATCAGCCCCAGCATTTT.